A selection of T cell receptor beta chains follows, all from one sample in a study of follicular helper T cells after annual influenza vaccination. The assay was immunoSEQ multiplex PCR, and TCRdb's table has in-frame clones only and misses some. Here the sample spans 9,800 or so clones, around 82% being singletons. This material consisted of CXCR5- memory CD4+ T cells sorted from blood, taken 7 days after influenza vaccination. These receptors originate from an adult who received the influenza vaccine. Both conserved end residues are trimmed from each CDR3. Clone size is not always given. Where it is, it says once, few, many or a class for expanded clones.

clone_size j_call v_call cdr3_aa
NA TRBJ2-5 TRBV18 ASSRRSGLGETQY
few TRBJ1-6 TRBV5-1 ASTSTGYNSPLH
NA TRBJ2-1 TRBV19 ASTTAGTSSYNEQF
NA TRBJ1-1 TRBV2 ASSGPNTEAF
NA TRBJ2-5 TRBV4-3 ASSPLPPASGGQETQY
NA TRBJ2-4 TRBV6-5 ASSYKQGTLNIQY
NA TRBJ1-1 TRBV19 ASSIPDRVNGEAF
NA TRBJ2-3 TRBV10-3 AISESPRGTDTQY
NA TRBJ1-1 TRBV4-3 ASSQDARGKMNTEAF
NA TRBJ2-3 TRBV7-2 ASSVSGISSAQY
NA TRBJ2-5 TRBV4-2 ASSPEELYGTQY
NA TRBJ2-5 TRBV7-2 ASSPLPVAQETQY
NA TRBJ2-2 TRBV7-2 ASLSPGTTNTGELF
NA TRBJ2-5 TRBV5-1 ASSLGTVTRGTQY
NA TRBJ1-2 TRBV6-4 ASSFAAWGQYGYT
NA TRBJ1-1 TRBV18 ASSQQTENTEAF
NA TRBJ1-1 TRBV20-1 RENTEAF
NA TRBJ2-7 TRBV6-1 ASSPDRGFSYEQY
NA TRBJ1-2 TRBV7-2 ASSPRQGANYGYT
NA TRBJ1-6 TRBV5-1 ASSPSGDYSPLH
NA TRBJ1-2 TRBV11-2 ASSLDGRGGYT
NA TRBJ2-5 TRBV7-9 ASSAATGQGRWETQY